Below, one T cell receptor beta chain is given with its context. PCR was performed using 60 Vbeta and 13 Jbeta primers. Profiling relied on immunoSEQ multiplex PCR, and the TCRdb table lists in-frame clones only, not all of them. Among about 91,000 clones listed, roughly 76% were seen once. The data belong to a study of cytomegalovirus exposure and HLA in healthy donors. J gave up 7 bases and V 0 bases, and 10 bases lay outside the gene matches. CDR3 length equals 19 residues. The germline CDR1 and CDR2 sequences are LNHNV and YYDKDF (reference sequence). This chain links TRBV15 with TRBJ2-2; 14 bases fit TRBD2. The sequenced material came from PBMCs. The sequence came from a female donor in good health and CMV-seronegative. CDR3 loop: CATSRDYIGLAGGVGELFF. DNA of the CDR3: TGTGCCACCAGCAGAGATTATATCGGACTAGCGGGAGGAGTCGGGGAGCTGTTTTTT.